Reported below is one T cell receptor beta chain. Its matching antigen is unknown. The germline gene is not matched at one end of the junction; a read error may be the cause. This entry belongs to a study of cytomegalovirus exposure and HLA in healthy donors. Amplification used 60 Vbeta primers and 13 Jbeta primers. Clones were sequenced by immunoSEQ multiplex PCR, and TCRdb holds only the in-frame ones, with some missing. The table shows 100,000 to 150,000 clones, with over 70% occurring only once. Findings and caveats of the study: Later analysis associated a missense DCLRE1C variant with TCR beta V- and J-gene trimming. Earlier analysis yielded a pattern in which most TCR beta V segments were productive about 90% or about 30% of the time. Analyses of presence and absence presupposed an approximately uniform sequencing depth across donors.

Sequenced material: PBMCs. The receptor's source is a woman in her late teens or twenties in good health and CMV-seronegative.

In DNA, the CDR3 is TGTGCCAGCACCCAAGGAGCGGGAGGCCAAAGCGAGCAGTACTTC. Translating gives CASTQGAGGQSEQYF. This chain uses TRBV4-2 with TRBJ2-7; TRBD2 matches at 9 bases. This CDR3 has 15 residues. CDR1 is LGHNA, CDR2 YNFKEQ, per germline.